This is a list of T cell receptor beta chains from one sample in a study of blood T cell repertoires in COVID-19. Method: immunoSEQ multiplex PCR; TCRdb's copy keeps in-frame clones and lacks some. The table records tens of thousands of clones, about 73% of them present only once. The sample was peripheral blood. These receptors were collected from a human donor in a cohort sampled during active or convalescent COVID-19. Both conserved end residues are part of each CDR3. D genes are given only for firm matches. Some rows have no size entry. The others give once, few or many, or a class for an expanded clone.

D gene	V gene	CDR3 length	J gene	clone size	CDR3 protein	CDR3 DNA
.	TRBV3-1/TRBV3-2	13	TRBJ1-3	.	CASSPSAGNTIYF	TGTGCCAGCAGCCCCTCCGCTGGAAACACCATATATTTT
.	TRBV5-4	17	TRBJ1-1	.	CASSLAGGWGMNTEAFF	TGTGCCAGCAGCTTGGCCGGAGGGTGGGGGATGAACACTGAAGCTTTCTTT
.	TRBV21-1	15	TRBJ2-7	.	CASSNYRGQSGEQYF	TGTGCCAGCAGCAACTACAGGGGGCAAAGTGGGGAGCAGTACTTC
.	TRBV30	13	TRBJ2-1	few	CALRMLSYNEQFF	TGTGCCCTCAGAATGCTCTCCTACAATGAGCAGTTCTTC
TRBD1	TRBV27	15	TRBJ1-4	.	CASSLSGQGGEKLFF	TGTGCCAGCAGTTTATCGGGACAGGGGGGAGAAAAACTGTTTTTT
.	TRBV5-1	15	TRBJ1-1	.	CASSLGGYSGTEAFF	TGCGCCAGCAGCTTGGGAGGATATTCCGGCACTGAAGCTTTCTTT
.	TRBV4-3	16	TRBJ1-5	.	CASSQDAGGSNQPQHF	TGCGCCAGCAGCCAAGATGCTGGGGGCAGCAATCAGCCCCAGCATTTT
TRBD1	TRBV5-1	14	TRBJ2-7	.	CASSLGDRADEQYF	TGCGCCAGCAGCTTGGGGGACAGGGCCGACGAGCAGTACTTC
TRBD1	TRBV7-6	15	TRBJ2-7	.	CASSAPGQGTYEQYF	TGTGCCAGCAGTGCACCGGGACAGGGTACCTACGAGCAGTACTTC
.	TRBV27	13	TRBJ1-1	.	CASKGGGFTEAFF	TGTGCCAGCAAAGGAGGAGGATTCACTGAAGCTTTCTTT
TRBD1	TRBV5-1	17	TRBJ1-1	once	CASSGGRWGQRNTEAFF	TGCGCCAGCAGCGGAGGGAGGTGGGGACAGCGGAACACTGAAGCTTTCTTT
.	TRBV19	15	TRBJ1-5	.	CASQIPGLPNQPQHF	TGTGCCAGCCAGATACCGGGACTTCCAAATCAGCCCCAGCATTTT
TRBD2	TRBV7-8	19	TRBJ2-5	.	CASSFQKTSGGRTQETQYF	TGTGCCAGCAGCTTCCAAAAGACTAGCGGGGGGCGTACCCAAGAGACCCAGTACTTC
TRBD2	TRBV7-2	17	TRBJ2-5	.	CASSSPVSSGSLETQYF	TGTGCCAGCAGCTCCCCGGTGTCTAGCGGGAGCCTTGAGACCCAGTACTTC
.	TRBV28	13	TRBJ1-4	once	CASRGADHEKLFF	TGTGCCAGCAGAGGGGCAGACCATGAAAAACTGTTTTTT
TRBD2	TRBV5-1	14	TRBJ2-5	.	CASSSTSGEGTQYF	TGCGCCAGCAGCTCTACTAGCGGGGAGGGGACCCAGTACTTC
TRBD1	TRBV7-2	14	TRBJ1-1	.	CASSLGQGSTEAFF	TGTGCCAGCAGCTTAGGACAGGGAAGCACTGAAGCTTTCTTT
.	TRBV5-1	15	TRBJ2-7	.	CASSLAGGTLYEQYF	TGCGCCAGCAGCTTGGCCGGGGGGACACTCTACGAGCAGTACTTC
.	TRBV9	12	TRBJ2-3	.	CASRLLTDTQYF	TGTGCCAGCCGGCTACTAACAGATACGCAGTATTTT
TRBD2	TRBV4-2	17	TRBJ2-1	.	CASSPAYSGGAAGEQFF	TGTGCCAGCAGCCCCGCGTATAGCGGGGGGGCAGCTGGTGAGCAGTTCTTC
.	TRBV4-2	15	TRBJ2-5	.	CASSQGGNYQETQYF	TGTGCCAGCAGCCAAGGAGGGAATTACCAAGAGACCCAGTACTTC
.	TRBV5-5	15	TRBJ1-3	.	CASSHNPSSGNTIYF	TGTGCCAGCAGCCATAATCCTAGCTCTGGAAACACCATATATTTT
.	TRBV7-9	15	TRBJ2-5	.	CASSLGDSTQETQYF	TGTGCCAGCAGCTTAGGAGACAGTACCCAAGAGACCCAGTACTTC
.	TRBV7-2	15	TRBJ1-5	.	CASSLEAARNQPQHF	TGTGCCAGCAGCTTAGAGGCAGCCAGGAATCAGCCCCAGCATTTT
TRBD2	TRBV6-5	14	TRBJ2-3	once	CASSLSGPRDTQYF	TGTGCCAGCAGTCTTAGCGGGCCCAGAGATACGCAGTATTTT
.	TRBV28	16	TRBJ2-1	few	CASSINLGVPNNEQFF	TGTGCCAGCAGTATAAATCTAGGGGTACCCAACAATGAGCAGTTCTTC
.	TRBV4-1	12	TRBJ2-1	.	CASSQLLNEQFF	TGCGCCAGCAGCCAATTACTCAATGAGCAGTTCTTC
TRBD2	TRBV3-1/TRBV3-2	16	TRBJ2-7	.	CASSQDGTSGVYEQYF	TGTGCCAGCAGCCAAGATGGCACTAGCGGTGTCTACGAGCAGTACTTC
TRBD1	TRBV28	15	TRBJ1-5	.	CASNLQGAFNQPQHF	TGTGCCAGCAACCTACAGGGGGCTTTCAATCAGCCCCAGCATTTT
.	TRBV10-3	15	TRBJ1-6	.	CAISEAGGDNSPLHF	TGTGCCATCAGTGAGGCAGGCGGGGATAATTCACCCCTCCACTTT
.	TRBV9	15	TRBJ1-3	.	CASSAETGSGNTIYF	TGTGCCAGCAGCGCCGAGACAGGCTCTGGAAACACCATATATTTT